This entry lists 26 T cell receptor beta chains sequenced from one sample in a study of identical twins. TCRdb re-called the 5' RACE reads with MiXCR, one entry per CDR3 protein. The data show hundreds of thousands of distinct CDR3 sequences, with roughly 7.5% seen just once and approximately 2% held by the top ten. The sample was also linked to a second study, of yellow fever vaccine responses in identical twins.

Sequencing used memory (CD45RO+) T cells sorted from blood. The receptor source for this set is a woman younger than 35 in good health.

This clonotype has a handful of counts. The chain has TRBV6-5 and TRBJ2-3; D remains unclear. The CDR3 is made up of 12 amino acids. CDR1 MNHEY and CDR2 SVGAGI come from the germline V gene. The V end lost 5 bases, the J end lost 5 bases, and 8 bases lay between the germline ends. Written as DNA, the CDR3 is TGTGCCAGCAGTGTCATAGGAGATACGCAGTATTTT. Protein product: CASSVIGDTQYF.

This clonotype has at least ten counts. V gene TRBV6-1 combines with J gene TRBJ2-3; possible D gene TRBD1, 6 bases. The germline V and J ends were trimmed by 7 bases and 2 bases, with 16 bases remaining between them. There are 15 residues in the CDR3. Germline V CDR1 and CDR2: MNHNS, SASEGT. The CDR3 region has the DNA TGTGCCAGCAATCGTGGACAGCAAATCACAGATACGCAGTATTTT. Translating it yields CASNRGQQITDTQYF.

The chain combines TRBV7-2 with TRBJ2-7; a weak D match, TRBD1 (6 bases). CDR1 is SGHTA and CDR2 is FQGNSA in the germline V gene. The CDR3 is 13 amino acids. Trimming took 5 bases from V and 4 from J, leaving 12 bases between them. The CDR3 loop reads CASSNVQGYEQYF. The DNA of the CDR3 is TGTGCCAGCAGCAACGTCCAGGGGTACGAGCAGTACTTC.

The chain is built from TRBV7-9 and TRBJ1-1; D not certain. V dropped 6 bases and J dropped 7 bases, with 12 bases sitting between them. CDR1 and CDR2 from the germline V gene are SEHNR and FQNEAQ (reference sequence). The CDR3 covers 12 residues. CDR3: CASRFGSLEAFF. In nucleotides, the CDR3 is TGTGCCAGCAGGTTTGGCTCACTTGAAGCTTTCTTT.

This chain links TRBV7-2 with TRBJ2-5; D gene unclear. The CDR3 is 11 amino acids. Deletions cut 7 bases from V and 6 bases from J, with 9 bases between. CDR1 and CDR2 from the germline V gene are SGHTA and FQGNSA. CDR3 nucleotide sequence: TGTGCCAGCACCGGTGGGCAGACCCAGTACTTC. Amino acids: CASTGGQTQYF.

This clonotype was detected only a few times. The CDR3 coding sequence is TGCAGTGCTAGAGTTCAGAAAAACATTCAGTACTTC. Its protein is CSARVQKNIQYF. The chain is built from TRBV20-1 and TRBJ2-4, with unresolved D. The germline V and J ends were trimmed by 1 base and 4 bases, with 5 bases remaining between them. Looked up from germline, CDR1 is DFQATT and CDR2 is SNEGSKA (reference sequence). CDR3 length: 12 residues.

V gene TRBV20-1 combines with J gene TRBJ2-2, with D unresolved. The CDR3 consists of 15 residues. Trimming shortened V by 6 bases and J by 0 bases, and 14 bases separated the two germline ends. CDR1 and CDR2 from the germline V gene are DFQATT and SNEGSKA (reference sequence). The CDR3 nucleotides read TGCAGTGCCAACCGTCCGACGGCGAACACCGGGGAGCTGTTTTTT. Translated: CSANRPTANTGELFF.

The chain uses TRBV6-4 and TRBJ1-1, with a weak D call TRBD1 (5 bases). Trimming shortened V by 1 base and J by 8 bases, and 11 bases separated the two germline ends. The germline V gene encodes CDR1 MRHNA and CDR2 SNTAGT. The CDR3 has 13 amino acids. Written as DNA, the CDR3 is TGTGCCAGCAGTGACTTCGTCCAGGGCGAAGCTTTCTTT. Translation: CASSDFVQGEAFF.

This clonotype was detected many times. This rearrangement joins TRBV12-3 or TRBV12-4 to TRBJ2-3; 8 bases line up with TRBD2. The CDR3 length is 19 residues. The junction had 24 bases not matched to a gene; V was cut back by 11 bases and J by 2 bases. The CDR3 region is CAFSLGFERGKHFTDTQYF. For the CDR3, the DNA is TGTGCCTTCAGTTTAGGATTCGAGCGGGGGAAGCATTTCACAGATACGCAGTATTTT.

This clonotype was recorded a few times. The V and J genes are TRBV3-1 and TRBJ2-2, with TRBD2 matching 12 bases. Germline lookup yields CDR1 LGHDT and CDR2 YNNKEL (reference sequence). Trimming at V came to 1 base and at J to 1 base, leaving 4 bases not matched to a gene. This CDR3 is built from 18 residues. This CDR3 reads CASSQVLAGGQNTGELFF. In nucleotides, the CDR3 is TGTGCCAGCAGCCAAGTACTAGCGGGGGGCCAGAACACCGGGGAGCTGTTTTTT.

This clonotype was observed many times. The chain recombines TRBV7-2 with TRBJ2-5; D gene unclear. V was pared by 5 bases and J by 3 bases, with 4 bases between. The length of the CDR3 is 11 residues. Germline V lookup: CDR1 SGHTA, CDR2 FQGNSA. CDR3 residues: CASSAKETQYF. For the CDR3, the DNA is TGTGCCAGCAGCGCGAAAGAGACCCAGTACTTC.

This chain joins TRBV4-3 and TRBJ1-4; 8 nucleotides line up with TRBD1. Germline CDR1 LGHNA, CDR2 YSLEER. J gave up 4 bases and V 0 bases, and 1 base lay outside the gene matches. This CDR3 is 15 amino acids long. The CDR3 sequence: CASSQDRGLNEKLFF. CDR3 nucleotide sequence: TGCGCCAGCAGCCAAGACAGGGGGCTTAATGAAAAACTGTTTTTT.

This clonotype was seen ten or more times. The chain joins TRBV5-1 to TRBJ1-1; a possible D gene is TRBD1 (5 bases). This CDR3 has 13 residues. V lost 6 bases, J lost 0 bases, and 9 bases lay in between. Germline CDR1 and CDR2: SGHRS and YFSETQ. The CDR3 DNA reads TGCGCCAGCACAAAGGGGATGAACACTGAAGCTTTCTTT. It encodes CASTKGMNTEAFF.

Ten or more counts support this clonotype. The rearrangement joins TRBV20-1 to TRBJ2-5; TRBD2 agrees at 15 bases. V dropped 7 bases and J dropped 5; count of bases not matched to a gene: 5. Germline V gene lookup returns CDR1 DFQATT and CDR2 SNEGSKA (reference sequence). The CDR3 has 14 residues. CDR3 sequence reads: CSVGLAGGPETQYF. Written as DNA, the CDR3 is TGCAGTGTAGGACTAGCGGGAGGGCCGGAGACCCAGTACTTC.

There are a few counts of this clonotype. The genes are TRBV5-1 and TRBJ2-1, with D maybe TRBD1 (5 bases). The CDR3 sequence is 13 residues long. Germline V gene data show CDR1 as SGHRS and CDR2 as YFSETQ. V was shortened by 4 bases and J by 9 bases, with 14 bases between the two germline ends. Here the CDR3 DNA reads TGCGCCAGCAGCGTTCAGGGTTATGGTGAGCAGTTCTTC. Translating it yields CASSVQGYGEQFF. Full variable domain (missing parts from reference TRBV5-1 and TRBJ2-1): KAGVTQTPRYLIKTRGQQVTLSCSPISGHRSVSWYQQTPGQGLQFLFEYFSETQRNKGNFPGRFSGRQFSNSRSEMNVSTLELGDSALYLCASSVQGYGEQFFGPGTRLTVL.

This clonotype turned up a few times. CDR3 DNA sequence: TGCGCCAGCGCTCTGGACAGGGCCGCACTGAATGAAAAACTGTTTTTT. Amino acids: CASALDRAALNEKLFF. The chain links TRBV5-1 to TRBJ1-4; 8 nucleotides align to TRBD1. Germline values: CDR1 SGHRS, CDR2 YFSETQ. V gave up 7 bases and J gave up 5 bases; unmatched junction bases: 13. This CDR3 comprises 16 residues. Full variable domain (missing parts from reference TRBV5-1 and TRBJ1-4): KAGVTQTPRYLIKTRGQQVTLSCSPISGHRSVSWYQQTPGQGLQFLFEYFSETQRNKGNFPGRFSGRQFSNSRSEMNVSTLELGDSALYLCASALDRAALNEKLFFGSGTQLSVL.

This chain's CDR3 is CASSPSAGKAEQFF. As DNA, the CDR3 is TGTGCCAGCTCACCCTCCGCAGGGAAGGCTGAGCAGTTCTTC. The chain couples TRBV18 to TRBJ2-1; D might be TRBD1 (5 bases). This CDR3 has 14 amino acids. Germline CDR1 is KGHSH and CDR2 is LQKENI. V lost 3 bases to trimming and J lost 9 bases, with 15 bases between them. The full variable domain, rest sourced from reference TRBV18 and TRBJ2-1, is NAGVMQNPRHLVRRRGQEARLRCSPMKGHSHVYWYRQLPEEGLKFMVYLQKENIIDESGMPKERFSAEFPKEGPSILRIQQVVRGDSAAYFCASSPSAGKAEQFFGPGTRLTVL.

In this sample, this clonotype turned up a few times. The rearrangement links TRBV3-1 to TRBJ2-1; 7 bases align to TRBD2. Germline CDR1 is LGHDT and CDR2 is YNNKEL (reference sequence). This CDR3 comprises 15 residues. V gave up 1 base and J gave up 7 bases; unmatched junction bases: 7. The CDR3 loop is CASSQAGGPNNEQFF. Written as DNA, the CDR3 is TGTGCCAGCAGCCAAGCGGGGGGTCCCAATAATGAGCAGTTCTTC.

The chain recombines TRBV7-9 with TRBJ1-1, with D maybe TRBD1 (6 bases). Germline values: CDR1 SEHNR, CDR2 FQNEAQ (reference sequence). This CDR3 has 13 amino acids. Trimming took 7 bases from V and 10 from J, leaving 19 bases between them. The CDR3 region is CASTDTGLTRAFF. DNA of the CDR3: TGTGCCAGCACCGATACAGGGCTAACCCGAGCTTTCTTT.

This clonotype was picked up many times. This chain connects TRBV7-2 to TRBJ2-5; D call uncertain. Germline lookup yields CDR1 SGHTA and CDR2 FQGNSA. CDR3 size: 13 residues. V dropped 0 bases and J dropped 5 bases, with 7 bases sitting between them. CDR3 nucleotides: TGTGCCAGCAGCTTAGCAGTTACGGAGACCCAGTACTTC. This translates into CASSLAVTETQYF.

In this sample, this clonotype turned up a few times. The chain combines TRBV6-1 with TRBJ2-2; no clear D gene. The germline gives CDR1 MNHNS, CDR2 SASEGT. CDR3 length: 13 amino acids. DNA of the CDR3: TGTGGATCGGGTCGCGCGAACACCGGGGAGCTGTTTTTT. This sequence encodes CGSGRANTGELFF.

This chain joins TRBV20-1 and TRBJ2-5, with 8 bases that match TRBD1. The CDR3 has 14 amino acids. Looked up from germline, CDR1 is DFQATT and CDR2 is SNEGSKA (reference sequence). After removal of 8 bases from V and 2 bases from J, the junction contained 10 bases not matched to a gene. In nucleotides, the CDR3 is TGCAGTACCGCGGTCAGGACAGGGCAAGAGACCCAGTACTTC. Translated: CSTAVRTGQETQYF.

In this sample, this clonotype turned up many times. The rearrangement uses TRBV29-1 and TRBJ2-1, with D possibly matching TRBD2 (7 bases). Germline V gives CDR1 SQVTM, CDR2 ANQGSEA. Trimming removed 7 bases from V and 5 bases from J, with 27 bases in between. This CDR3 region has 17 residues. The CDR3 sequence: CSARWGGLVGGDNEQFF. The CDR3 DNA is TGCAGCGCCCGTTGGGGGGGATTGGTAGGGGGGGACAATGAGCAGTTCTTC.

The chain is built from TRBV6-2 or TRBV6-3 and TRBJ2-7; 9 nucleotides match TRBD2. Looked up from germline, CDR1 is MNHEY and CDR2 is SVGEGT. The CDR3 covers 15 residues. After removal of 5 bases from V and 2 bases from J, the junction contained 7 bases not matched to a gene. DNA for the CDR3: TGTGCCAGCAGTGATCCGGGACTAGCACCCTACGAGCAGTACTTC. It is translated as CASSDPGLAPYEQYF.

There are a few counts of this clonotype. The chain uses TRBV7-6 and TRBJ2-7; D is uncertain. The germline V gene encodes CDR1 SGHVS and CDR2 FNYEAQ. V dropped 1 base and J dropped 5 bases, with 15 bases sitting between them. The CDR3 consists of 15 residues. CDR3 sequence: CASSLEAALSHEQYF. CDR3 nucleotide sequence: TGTGCCAGCAGCTTAGAGGCGGCACTATCCCACGAGCAGTACTTC.

The J gene is TRBJ2-3, the V gene TRBV20-1; D remains ambiguous. Deletions cut 1 base from V and 3 bases from J, with 8 bases between. Germline-derived CDR1 and CDR2 are DFQATT and SNEGSKA (reference sequence). The CDR3 has 13 amino acids. CDR3 loop: CSARVSATDTQYF. CDR3 nucleotide sequence: TGCAGTGCTAGAGTGTCGGCTACAGATACGCAGTATTTT.